These T cell receptor beta chains were read from a single sample in a study of control samples from healthy donors and cancer patients. TCRdb's table, derived via immunoSEQ multiplex PCR, lists solely in-frame clones and lacks some. The sample yields roughly 190,000 clones, about nine tenths seen once. Material: blood. These receptors all come from a woman aged 25-40 years in good health. CDR3s include the opening cysteine and the closing phenylalanine or tryptophan. D genes are given only for firm matches. Rows may omit the clone size; those that give it use once, few, many or a size class.

TRBJ1-5 few TRBD1 TRBV2 CASSGSGGAGNQPQHF TGTGCCAGCAGTGGGTCAGGGGGCGCGGGCAATCAGCCCCAGCATTTT
TRBJ2-3 once NA TRBV25-1 CASSEGSTATDTQYF TGTGCCAGCAGTGAAGGGTCGACAGCCACAGATACGCAGTATTTT
TRBJ1-1 NA TRBD1 TRBV30 CAWSPDRGTEAFF TGTGCCTGGAGTCCGGACAGGGGCACTGAAGCTTTCTTT
TRBJ2-7 NA NA TRBV7-8 CASSLAGNSYEQYF TGTGCCAGCAGCTTAGCCGGGAACTCCTACGAGCAGTACTTC
TRBJ2-7 NA TRBD1 TRBV11-2 CASSPTGQAYEQYF TGTGCCAGCAGCCCAACCGGACAGGCCTACGAGCAGTACTTC
TRBJ2-1 NA TRBD2 TRBV19 CASRLAGVNEQFF TGTGCCTCTAGACTAGCGGGAGTAAATGAGCAGTTCTTC
TRBJ2-3 NA NA TRBV12-5 CASGLIRLGGADTQYF TGTGCTAGTGGTTTGATCCGACTAGGAGGGGCAGATACGCAGTATTTT
TRBJ2-3 NA NA TRBV7-2 CASSPSGFTDTQYF TGTGCCAGCAGCCCAAGCGGGTTCACAGATACGCAGTATTTT
TRBJ2-6 NA TRBD1 TRBV6-4 CASSDGQVGANVLTF TGTGCCAGCAGTGACGGACAGGTTGGGGCCAACGTCCTGACTTTC
TRBJ2-6 NA NA TRBV4-1 CASSQDTGSGANVLTF TGCGCCAGCAGCCAAGATACAGGGTCTGGGGCCAACGTCCTGACTTTC
TRBJ1-5 NA NA TRBV19 CASSIRPNSNQPQHF TGTGCCAGTAGTATTAGGCCAAATAGCAATCAGCCCCAGCATTTT
TRBJ1-2 NA NA TRBV2 CASSEGGAGYGYTF TGTGCCAGCAGTGAAGGGGGGGCAGGGTATGGCTACACCTTC
TRBJ1-2 NA NA TRBV24-1 CATSDSPHNYGYTF TGTGCCACCAGTGATTCACCCCATAACTATGGCTACACCTTC
TRBJ2-6 NA NA TRBV2 CASSEMQAGANVLTF TGTGCCAGCAGTGAAATGCAGGCTGGGGCCAACGTCCTGACTTTC
TRBJ1-2 NA TRBD1 TRBV7-9 CASSLADRGGGYTF TGTGCCAGCAGCTTAGCGGACAGGGGAGGAGGCTACACCTTC
TRBJ2-2 once TRBD1 TRBV28 CASSRGQGETGELFF TGTGCCAGCAGCCGCGGACAGGGGGAAACCGGGGAGCTGTTTTTT
TRBJ2-3 NA NA TRBV19 CASSITGRTSTDTQYF TGTGCCAGTAGTATAACAGGGAGAACTAGCACAGATACGCAGTATTTT
TRBJ2-5 NA NA TRBV5-4 CASSLDRGGETQYF TGTGCCAGCAGCTTGGACAGGGGAGGAGAGACCCAGTACTTC
TRBJ2-3 NA TRBD1 TRBV5-1 CASSGGTGVSTDTQYF TGCGCCAGCAGCGGGGGGACAGGGGTTAGCACAGATACGCAGTATTTT
TRBJ1-4 NA TRBD1 TRBV11-1 CASSPRQGGEKLFF TGTGCCAGCAGCCCCCGACAGGGCGGTGAAAAACTGTTTTTT
TRBJ1-2 few TRBD1 TRBV15 CATSRDRGNYGYTF TGTGCCACCAGTCGGGACAGGGGGAACTATGGCTACACCTTC
TRBJ1-6 NA NA TRBV3-1/TRBV3-2 CASSQGWGGNSPLHF TGTGCCAGCAGCCAAGGATGGGGGGGTAATTCACCCCTCCACTTT
TRBJ2-1 NA TRBD2 TRBV5-1 CASSQTSGSSYNEQFF TGCGCCAGCAGCCAGACTAGCGGGAGCTCCTACAATGAGCAGTTCTTC
TRBJ1-6 NA NA TRBV6-6 CASSYLPYNSPLHF TGTGCCAGCAGTTACTTGCCCTATAATTCACCCCTCCACTTT
TRBJ2-1 NA NA TRBV28 CASSPYEQFF TGTGCCAGCAGTCCGTATGAGCAGTTCTTC
TRBJ1-5 NA NA TRBV3-1/TRBV3-2 CASSPDGDVQPQHF TGTGCCAGCAGCCCGGACGGAGATGTCCAGCCCCAGCATTTT
TRBJ1-1 once TRBD1 TRBV7-9 CASSLVVVRDRRNTEAFF TGTGCCAGCAGCTTAGTTGTTGTGAGGGACAGAAGGAACACTGAAGCTTTCTTT
TRBJ1-5 NA NA TRBV2 CASSAGEGQPQHF TGTGCCAGCAGTGCCGGGGAGGGTCAGCCCCAGCATTTT
TRBJ2-4 NA NA TRBV28 CASSLGGTNIQYF TGTGCCAGCAGTTTAGGAGGGACGAACATTCAGTACTTC
TRBJ2-1 NA TRBD2 TRBV11-3 CASSFLAGGNEQFF TGTGCCAGCAGCTTCCTAGCGGGAGGGAATGAGCAGTTCTTC
TRBJ1-3 NA TRBD1 TRBV12-3/TRBV12-4 CASRTGGGNTIYF TGTGCCAGCAGGACAGGGGGAGGAAACACCATATATTTT
TRBJ2-1 NA NA TRBV11-3 CASSYREWNEQFF TGTGCCAGCAGCTACAGGGAATGGAATGAGCAGTTCTTC
TRBJ2-5 NA TRBD2 TRBV5-8 CASSLAGGQETQYF TGTGCCAGCAGCTTGGCGGGGGGCCAAGAGACCCAGTACTTC
TRBJ1-1 NA NA TRBV6-4 CASRRQENTEAFF TGTGCCAGCAGACGGCAGGAGAACACTGAAGCTTTCTTT
TRBJ1-1 NA TRBD1 TRBV19 CASSRQGTEAFF TGTGCCAGTAGCAGACAGGGCACTGAAGCTTTCTTT
TRBJ1-5 NA TRBD1 TRBV28 CASRKTGGGQPQHF TGTGCCAGCAGAAAGACAGGGGGCGGTCAGCCCCAGCATTTT
TRBJ1-3 NA NA TRBV28 CASSFQGNTIYF TGTGCCAGCAGTTTCCAAGGAAACACCATATATTTT
TRBJ1-5 NA NA TRBV5-6 CASKGRRDSNQPQHF TGTGCCAGCAAAGGGAGAAGGGATAGCAATCAGCCCCAGCATTTT
TRBJ2-5 NA TRBD1 TRBV4-3 CASSQGLGRGIETQYF TGCGCCAGCAGCCAAGGTCTCGGCAGGGGGATCGAGACCCAGTACTTC
TRBJ1-1 NA TRBD1 TRBV5-5 CASSLMGQGAAFF TGTGCCAGCAGCTTGATGGGACAGGGGGCAGCTTTCTTT
TRBJ1-5 NA TRBD1 TRBV19 CASSATGQGQPQHF TGTGCCAGTAGTGCGACAGGACAGGGGCAGCCCCAGCATTTT
TRBJ2-7 NA NA TRBV5-1 CASSLGQSYEQYF TGCGCCAGCAGCTTGGGGCAGTCCTACGAGCAGTACTTC
TRBJ1-5 NA TRBD1 TRBV4-1 CASSLGQGARQPQHF TGCGCCAGCAGCCTAGGACAGGGGGCACGTCAGCCCCAGCATTTT
TRBJ2-2 NA TRBD1 TRBV15 CATSRGTGGLTGELFF TGTGCCACCAGCAGAGGGACAGGGGGCCTCACCGGGGAGCTGTTTTTT